Presented here are 14 T cell receptor beta chains from one specimen sequenced in a study of T cell repertoires in cytomegalovirus infection. These receptors' antigens are unknown. MiXCR, run by TCRdb on the reads, gives a single entry per CDR3 protein. The sample contains approximately 990,000 distinct CDR3 sequences, roughly 30% of which appear only once. The sample here was cultured CD8+ T cells from PBMCs, taken from culture after CMV antigen stimulation. The receptors were sampled from a human donor in good health (CMV status not recorded). Some clones in this sample may be carry-over from other donors' samples.

The rearrangement links TRBV19 to TRBJ2-1; D uncertain. Germline CDR1 reads LNHDA; CDR2 reads SQIVND (reference sequence). Trimming took 4 bases from V and 0 from J, leaving 7 bases between them. This CDR3 has 14 residues. CDR3 nucleotide sequence: TGTGCCAGTAGTAAAAAGAGCTCCTACAATGAGCAGTTCTTC. Its protein product is CASSKKSSYNEQFF.

CDR3 coding DNA: TGTGCCAGCAGGGCTAGCGGGAGCAACTACAATGAGCAGTTCTTC. Residues: CASRASGSNYNEQFF. The chain employs TRBV2 and TRBJ2-1, with TRBD2 matching over 10 bases. V shed 6 bases and J 3 bases; nucleotides not matched to a gene: 5. The germline CDR1 and CDR2 sequences are SNHLY and FYNNEI. This CDR3 is built from 15 residues. Looking up the rest from reference TRBV2 and TRBJ2-1 gives the full variable domain: EPEVTQTPSHQVTQMGQEVILRCVPISNHLYFYWYRQILGQKVEFLVSFYNNEISEKSEIFDDQFSVERPDGSNFTLKIRSTKLEDSAMYFCASRASGSNYNEQFFGPGTRLTVL.

This clonotype was observed many times. This chain links TRBV7-6 with TRBJ2-7, with TRBD1 matching over 8 bases. CDR1 is SGHVS and CDR2 is FNYEAQ in the germline V gene. Trimming took 4 bases from V and 2 from J; bases not matched to a gene: 10. This CDR3 spans 16 amino acids. For the CDR3, the DNA is TGTGCCAGCAGCTACGCCCCAGGGGGCGGCCCCTACGAGCAGTACTTC. It specifies CASSYAPGGGPYEQYF.

There are a few counts of this clonotype. The chain employs TRBV4-3 and TRBJ1-1, with D perhaps matching TRBD1 (5 bases). The length of the CDR3 is 13 residues. Germline V gives CDR1 LGHNA, CDR2 YSLEER. Trimming removed 4 bases from V and 4 bases from J, with 10 bases in between. Here the CDR3 reads CASSRGDGTEAFF. The DNA of the CDR3 is TGCGCCAGCAGCCGGGGGGATGGCACTGAAGCTTTCTTT.

This chain links TRBV7-3 with TRBJ2-7, with 7 bases lining up with TRBD1. With 4 bases clipped from V and 4 bases from J, the junction kept 7 bases outside the gene matches. This CDR3 region has 14 residues. Germline V CDR1 and CDR2: SGHTA, FQGTGA. The CDR3 nucleotides read TGTGCCAGCAGCTCCGGGACAGAGCGATACGAGCAGTACTTC. Residues: CASSSGTERYEQYF.

About this clonotype itself: This may come from a read error, since a much larger clone is one base off. The V call is TRBV12-3 or TRBV12-4, the J call TRBJ2-7, with TRBD1 matching over 7 bases. CDR3 length: 15 residues. V lost 3 bases and J lost 4; bases outside the gene matches: 9. The CDR3 region is CASSLRAGGYYEQYF. The CDR3 DNA reads as TGTGCCAGCAGTTTGCGGGCAGGGGGATATTACGAGCAGTACTTC.

The chain employs TRBV9 and TRBJ2-5; D unresolved. This CDR3 contains 17 residues. V was trimmed by 2 bases and J by 5 bases, leaving 22 bases between them. CDR1 and CDR2 from the germline V gene are SGDLS and YYNGEE. CDR3 nucleotide sequence: TGTGCCAGCAGCGTCCGTAGAGATGGCCTTTCGAGGGAGACCCAGTACTTC. This gives the protein CASSVRRDGLSRETQYF.

Ten or more counts support this clonotype. This chain joins TRBV7-3 and TRBJ2-2, with D maybe TRBD1 (7 bases). With 5 bases removed from V and 5 bases from J, the gap between germline ends came to 24 bases. CDR3 size: 18 residues. The germline V gene encodes CDR1 SGHTA and CDR2 FQGTGA. CDR3 loop: CASSPLPGAGGKTGELFF. The CDR3 DNA sequence: TGTGCCAGCAGCCCCCTACCGGGGGCAGGGGGAAAAACCGGGGAGCTGTTTTTT.

The CDR3 DNA reads as TGTGCCAGCAGCTTAGGGATCCTTATACAAGAGACCCAGTACTTC. This encodes CASSLGILIQETQYF. This rearrangement joins TRBV7-2 to TRBJ2-5; no clear D gene. Looked up from germline, CDR1 is SGHTA and CDR2 is FQGNSA. The V gene lost 1 base and the J gene lost 2 bases, with 11 bases spanning the gap. The length of the CDR3 is 15 residues.

This clonotype was seen a few times. This chain links TRBV4-1 with TRBJ1-1; 10 bases line up with TRBD1. This CDR3 has 14 amino acids. The V segment lost 1 base and the J segment 4 bases; nucleotides outside the gene matches: 0. Germline-derived CDR1 and CDR2 are MGHRA and YSYEKL. Here the CDR3 reads CASSQGDRGTEAFF. DNA of the CDR3: TGCGCCAGCAGCCAAGGGGACAGGGGCACTGAAGCTTTCTTT.

This clonotype appeared once. V gene TRBV25-1 combines with J gene TRBJ2-3; 9 bases align to TRBD2. With V trimmed by 4 bases and J by 4 bases, 12 bases remained unmatched. Germline V gene lookup returns CDR1 MGHDK and CDR2 SYGVNS. The CDR3 loop spans 17 amino acids. CDR3 sequence (DNA): TGTGCCAGCAGTGGCCCCCCCTGGCGGGGGGGCCCAGATACGCAGTATTTT. This sequence encodes CASSGPPWRGGPDTQYF.

This clonotype showed up just a few times. The rearrangement uses TRBV7-6 and TRBJ1-4, with D unresolved. V was cut by 3 bases and J by 8 bases, with 13 bases left in between. The CDR3 consists of 14 residues. The germline V gene has CDR1 SGHVS and CDR2 FNYEAQ. CDR3 sequence (DNA): TGTGCCAGCAGCTTTTCGCAGAGCCGAGAAAAACTGTTTTTT. This translates into CASSFSQSREKLFF.

The rearrangement joins TRBV27 to TRBJ1-1; TRBD1 is a possible D gene (5 bases). This CDR3 contains 15 residues. V was cut by 1 base and J by 3 bases, with 12 bases left in between. CDR1 and CDR2 (germline): MNHEY, SMNVEV (reference sequence). The CDR3 nucleotides read TGTGCCAGCAGTTTATTCGAGCCGGGGGACACTGAAGCTTTCTTT. It specifies CASSLFEPGDTEAFF.

This chain joins TRBV13 and TRBJ2-2; weak D call: TRBD1 (6 bases). The V gene's germline CDR1 is PRHDT and CDR2 FYEKMQ (reference sequence). The CDR3 spans 17 residues. V lost 3 bases to trimming and J lost 0 bases, with 14 bases between them. CDR3 sequence: CASSFDQGLANTGELFF. DNA for the CDR3: TGTGCCAGCAGCTTCGATCAGGGGCTAGCGAACACCGGGGAGCTGTTTTTT.